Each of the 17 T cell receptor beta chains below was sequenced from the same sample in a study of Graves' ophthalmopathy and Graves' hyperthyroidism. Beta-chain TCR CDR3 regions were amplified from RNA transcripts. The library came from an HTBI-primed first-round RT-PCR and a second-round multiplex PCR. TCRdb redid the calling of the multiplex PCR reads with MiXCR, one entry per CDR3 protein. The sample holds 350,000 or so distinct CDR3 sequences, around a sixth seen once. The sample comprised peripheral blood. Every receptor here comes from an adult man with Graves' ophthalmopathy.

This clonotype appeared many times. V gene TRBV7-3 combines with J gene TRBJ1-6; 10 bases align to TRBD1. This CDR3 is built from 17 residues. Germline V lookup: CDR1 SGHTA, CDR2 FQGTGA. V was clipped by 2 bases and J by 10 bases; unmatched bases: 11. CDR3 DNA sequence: TGTGCCAGCAGCTTACGTCCCTCGGGACAGGGGATGTCACCCCTCCACTTT. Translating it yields CASSLRPSGQGMSPLHF.

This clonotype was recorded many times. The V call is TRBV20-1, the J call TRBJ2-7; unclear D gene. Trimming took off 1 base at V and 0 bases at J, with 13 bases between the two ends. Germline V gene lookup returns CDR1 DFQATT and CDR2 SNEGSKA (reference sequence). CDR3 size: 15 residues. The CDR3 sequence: CSARVNPTASYEQYF. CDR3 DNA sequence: TGCAGTGCTAGAGTGAACCCGACCGCCTCCTACGAGCAGTACTTC.

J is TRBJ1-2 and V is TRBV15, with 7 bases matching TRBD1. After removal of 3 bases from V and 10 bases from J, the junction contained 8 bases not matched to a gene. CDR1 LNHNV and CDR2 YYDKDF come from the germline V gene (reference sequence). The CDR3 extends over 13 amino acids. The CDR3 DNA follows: TGTGCCACCAGCAGTGGATCGGGACAGTCCTACACCTTC. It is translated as CATSSGSGQSYTF.

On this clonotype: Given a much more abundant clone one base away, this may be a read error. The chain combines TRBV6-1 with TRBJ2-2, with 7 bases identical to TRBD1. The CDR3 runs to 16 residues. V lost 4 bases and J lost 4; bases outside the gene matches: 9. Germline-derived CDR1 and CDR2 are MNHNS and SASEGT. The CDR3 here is CASSAETGSCTGELFF. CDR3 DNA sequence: TGTGCCAGCAGTGCCGAGACAGGGTCGTGCACCGGGGAGCTGTTTTTT.

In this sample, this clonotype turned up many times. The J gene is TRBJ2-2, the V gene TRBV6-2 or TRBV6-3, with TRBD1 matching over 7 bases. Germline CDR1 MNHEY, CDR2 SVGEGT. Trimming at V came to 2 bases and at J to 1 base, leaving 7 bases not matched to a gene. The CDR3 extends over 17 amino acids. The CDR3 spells CASSYGLGTENTGELFF. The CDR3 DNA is TGTGCCAGCAGTTACGGTCTGGGGACAGAGAACACCGGGGAGCTGTTTTTT.

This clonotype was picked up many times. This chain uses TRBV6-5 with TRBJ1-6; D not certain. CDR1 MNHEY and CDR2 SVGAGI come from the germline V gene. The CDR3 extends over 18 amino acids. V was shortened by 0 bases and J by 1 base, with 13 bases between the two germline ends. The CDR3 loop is CASSYSIRGRSYNSPLHF. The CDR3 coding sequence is TGTGCCAGCAGTTACTCGATCCGCGGAAGATCCTATAATTCACCCCTCCACTTT.

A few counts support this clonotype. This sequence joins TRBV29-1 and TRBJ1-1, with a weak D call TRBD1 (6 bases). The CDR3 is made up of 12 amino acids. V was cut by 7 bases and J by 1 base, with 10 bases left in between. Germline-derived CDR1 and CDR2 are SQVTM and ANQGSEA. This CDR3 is CSGTDRNTEAFF. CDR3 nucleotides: TGCAGCGGGACGGACAGGAACACTGAAGCTTTCTTT.

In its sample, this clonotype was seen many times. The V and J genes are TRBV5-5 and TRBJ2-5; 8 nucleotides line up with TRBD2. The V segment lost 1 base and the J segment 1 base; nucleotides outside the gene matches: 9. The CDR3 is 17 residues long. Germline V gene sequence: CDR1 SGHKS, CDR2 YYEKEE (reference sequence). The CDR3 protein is CASSLSLGAGAQETQYF. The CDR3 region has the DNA TGTGCCAGCAGCTTGTCACTGGGAGCGGGGGCCCAAGAGACCCAGTACTTC. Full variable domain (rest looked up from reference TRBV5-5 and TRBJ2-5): DAGVTQSPTHLIKTRGQQVTLRCSPISGHKSVSWYQQVLGQGPQFIFQYYEKEERGRGNFPDRFSARQFPNYSSELNVNALLLGDSALYLCASSLSLGAGAQETQYFGPGTRLLVL.

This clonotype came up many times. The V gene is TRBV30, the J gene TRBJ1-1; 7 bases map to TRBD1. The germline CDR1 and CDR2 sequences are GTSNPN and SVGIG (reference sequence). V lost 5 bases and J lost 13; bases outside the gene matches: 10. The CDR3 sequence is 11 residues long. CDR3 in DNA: TGTGCCTGGGATCGGGACAGTTACGTTTTCTTT. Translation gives CAWDRDSYVFF.

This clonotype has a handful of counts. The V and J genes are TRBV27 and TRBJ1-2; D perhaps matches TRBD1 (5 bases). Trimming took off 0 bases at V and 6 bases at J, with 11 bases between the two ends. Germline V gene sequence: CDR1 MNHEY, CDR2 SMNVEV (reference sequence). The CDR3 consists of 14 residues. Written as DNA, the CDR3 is TGTGCCAGCAGTTTATCTTTCTCAGGGAATGGCTACACCTTC. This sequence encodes CASSLSFSGNGYTF.

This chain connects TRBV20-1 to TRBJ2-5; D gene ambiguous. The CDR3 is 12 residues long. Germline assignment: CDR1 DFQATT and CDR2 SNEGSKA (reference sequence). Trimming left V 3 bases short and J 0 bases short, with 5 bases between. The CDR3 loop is CSASDYQETQYF. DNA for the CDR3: TGCAGTGCTAGTGATTACCAAGAGACCCAGTACTTC.

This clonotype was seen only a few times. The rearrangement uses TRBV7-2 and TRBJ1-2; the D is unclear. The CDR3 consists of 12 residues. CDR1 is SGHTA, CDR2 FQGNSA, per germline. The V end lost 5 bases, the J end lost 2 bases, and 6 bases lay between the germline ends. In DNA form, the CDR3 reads TGTGCCAGCAGCCTTCAGAACTATGGCTACACCTTC. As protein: CASSLQNYGYTF.

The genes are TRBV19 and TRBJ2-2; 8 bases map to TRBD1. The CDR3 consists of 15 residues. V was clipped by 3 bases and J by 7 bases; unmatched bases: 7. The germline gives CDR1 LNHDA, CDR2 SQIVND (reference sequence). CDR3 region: CASSIQGASGGELFF. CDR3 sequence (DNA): TGTGCCAGTAGTATTCAGGGGGCGTCAGGCGGGGAGCTGTTTTTT.

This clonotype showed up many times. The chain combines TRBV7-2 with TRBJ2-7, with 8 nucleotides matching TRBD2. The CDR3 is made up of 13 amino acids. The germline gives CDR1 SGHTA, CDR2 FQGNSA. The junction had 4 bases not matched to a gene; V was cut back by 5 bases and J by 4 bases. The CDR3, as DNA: TGTGCCAGCAGCGCCGCGGGGGGTTACGAGCAGTACTTC. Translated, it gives CASSAAGGYEQYF.

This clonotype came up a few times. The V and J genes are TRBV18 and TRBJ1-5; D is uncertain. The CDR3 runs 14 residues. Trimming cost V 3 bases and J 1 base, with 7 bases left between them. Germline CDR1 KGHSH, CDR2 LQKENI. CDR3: CASSPRGSNQPQHF. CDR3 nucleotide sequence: TGTGCCAGCTCACCTCGAGGGAGCAATCAGCCCCAGCATTTT.

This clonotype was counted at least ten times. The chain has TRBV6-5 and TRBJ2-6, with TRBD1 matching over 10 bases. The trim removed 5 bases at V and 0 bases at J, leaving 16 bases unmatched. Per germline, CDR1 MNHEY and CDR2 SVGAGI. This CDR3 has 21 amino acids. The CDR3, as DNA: TGTGCCAGCAGTAGGACCGACCCGGGGACAGGGGCCTACTCTGGGGCCAACGTCCTGACTTTC. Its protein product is CASSRTDPGTGAYSGANVLTF.

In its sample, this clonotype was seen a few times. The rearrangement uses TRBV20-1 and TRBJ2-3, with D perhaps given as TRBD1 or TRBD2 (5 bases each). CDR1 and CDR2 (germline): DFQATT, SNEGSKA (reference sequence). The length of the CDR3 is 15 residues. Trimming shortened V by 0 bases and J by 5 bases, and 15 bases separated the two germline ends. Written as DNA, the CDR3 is TGCAGTGCTAGAGATCTCCGGGACCCAAAAGATACGCAGTATTTT. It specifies CSARDLRDPKDTQYF.